This T cell receptor (beta chain) originates from a study of glioma-infiltrating T cells. As for this clonotype: Its antigen is as yet unknown.

The CDR3 has 12 amino acids. V gave up 4 bases and J gave up 5 bases, with 11 bases separating them. Per the germline V gene, CDR1 is SQVTM and CDR2 is ANQGSEA. Overall study findings and caveats: Tissue-blood divergence was below expectation in non-neoplastic patients, above in gliomas.

TCR alpha and beta CDR3 regions were amplified from RNA using iRepertoire nested multiplex PCR. TCRdb reprocessed the multiplex PCR reads with MiXCR, giving one entry per CDR3 protein. This table has 100,000 to 150,000 distinct CDR3 sequences, roughly 24% appearing once. The chain carries TRBV29-1 and TRBJ2-5; tentatively, D is TRBD2 (5 bases). The receptor's source is a human donor with low-grade glioma or glioblastoma, undergoing nonglioma brain surgery, or in good health (not recorded which). The specimen sequenced was glioma tissue, nonneoplastic brain tissue, or PBMCs (not recorded which). Here the CDR3 reads CSVVSSKETQYF. The CDR3 coding sequence is TGCAGCGTTGTTTCTAGCAAGGAGACCCAGTACTTC.